One and the same sample provided the 29 T cell receptor beta chains below, sequenced in a study of T cell repertoires in cytomegalovirus infection. MiXCR was run by TCRdb on the reads, yielding one entry per CDR3 protein. The sample lists about 130,000 distinct CDR3 sequences, 25% to 35% seen once, with about 53% in the top ten. Which antigens these TCRs recognize remains unknown. Sequenced here: CD8+ T cells from cultured PBMCs, sampled from culture after CMV antigen stimulation. These receptors were obtained from a human donor in good health (CMV status not recorded). Some clones in this sample may be carry-over from other donors' samples.

This clonotype has ten or more counts. V usage is TRBV6-5 and J usage is TRBJ1-1, with 7 bases identical to TRBD1. From germline, CDR1 is MNHEY and CDR2 SVGAGI. The CDR3 sequence is 15 residues long. J lost 5 bases, V lost 0 bases, and 6 bases had no gene match. CDR3 amino acids: CASSYSLTGVTEAFF. The CDR3 nucleotides are TGTGCCAGCAGTTACTCACTTACAGGGGTGACTGAAGCTTTCTTT.

This clonotype was seen a handful of times. The chain combines TRBV7-6 with TRBJ1-4; D is unclear. The CDR3 runs 15 residues. The V gene's germline CDR1 is SGHVS and CDR2 FNYEAQ. V was clipped by 5 bases and J by 3 bases, with 13 bases between them. The CDR3 here is CASSLPGGSNEKLFF. CDR3 bases: TGTGCCAGCAGCCTCCCAGGAGGGTCTAATGAAAAACTGTTTTTT.

The rearrangement uses TRBV18 and TRBJ2-3; 7 bases are a match to TRBD1. The length of the CDR3 is 15 residues. Germline CDR1 KGHSH, CDR2 LQKENI. After removal of 3 bases from V and 0 bases from J, the junction contained 3 bases not matched to a gene. The CDR3 coding sequence is TGTGCCAGCTCACCGGGACAGACAAGCACAGATACGCAGTATTTT. Its protein is CASSPGQTSTDTQYF. The whole variable domain, remainder taken from reference TRBV18 and TRBJ2-3, is NAGVMQNPRHLVRRRGQEARLRCSPMKGHSHVYWYRQLPEEGLKFMVYLQKENIIDESGMPKERFSAEFPKEGPSILRIQQVVRGDSAAYFCASSPGQTSTDTQYFGPGTRLTVL.

The chain combines TRBV6-1 with TRBJ2-4; D gene uncertain. This CDR3 region has 16 residues. The germline CDR1 and CDR2 sequences are MNHNS and SASEGT. Trimming removed 7 bases at V and 6 bases at J, with 22 bases between. The CDR3 sequence is CASTENWSYLGNIQYF. Here the CDR3 DNA reads TGTGCCAGCACGGAGAATTGGAGCTATCTTGGAAACATTCAGTACTTC.

This clonotype was observed many times. The chain employs TRBV12-3 or TRBV12-4 and TRBJ1-6, with TRBD1 as a possible D gene (5 bases). The CDR3 loop spans 16 amino acids. The ends were cut back, 5 bases at V and 8 bases at J, with 19 bases in the middle. CDR3 in DNA: TGTGCCAGCAGTGAATGGTTGCAGGGTTCGGATTCACCCCTCCACTTT. Its protein is CASSEWLQGSDSPLHF.

The chain employs TRBV7-9 and TRBJ2-5, with TRBD2 matching 9 bases. The V segment lost 4 bases and the J segment 12 bases; nucleotides outside the gene matches: 12. This CDR3 spans 14 amino acids. In germline, CDR1 is SEHNR, CDR2 FQNEAQ (reference sequence). Written as DNA, the CDR3 is TGTGCCAGCAGCTCACTCGATAGCGGGGGAACAAAGTACTTC. The encoded protein is CASSSLDSGGTKYF.

This clonotype was counted between two and nine times. V gene TRBV9 combines with J gene TRBJ2-1; 7 bases are a match to TRBD2. Germline trimming cut 1 base from V and 4 bases from J; bases unmatched to any gene: 5. The CDR3 runs to 15 residues. Germline V lookup: CDR1 SGDLS, CDR2 YYNGEE. CDR3 sequence: CASSVIAGVYNEQFF. CDR3 nucleotide sequence: TGTGCCAGCAGCGTAATAGCGGGCGTATACAATGAGCAGTTCTTC.

The rearrangement links TRBV7-3 to TRBJ2-7, with D uncertain. Per the germline V gene, CDR1 is SGHTA and CDR2 is FQGTGA. CDR3 length equals 14 residues. With 6 bases removed from V and 2 bases from J, the gap between germline ends came to 14 bases. Written as DNA, the CDR3 is TGTGCCAGCAGTGGCCGGCCACGGACCTACGAGCAGTACTTC. It translates to CASSGRPRTYEQYF. The full variable domain, its missing parts supplied by reference TRBV7-3 and TRBJ2-7, is GAGVSQTPSNKVTEKGKYVELRCDPISGHTALYWYRQSLGQGPEFLIYFQGTGAADDSGLPNDRFFAVRPEGSVSTLKIQRTERGDSAVYLCASSGRPRTYEQYFGPGTRLTVT.

There are many counts of this clonotype. The chain recombines TRBV7-9 with TRBJ1-3; D perhaps matches TRBD1 (5 bases). Trimming removed 3 bases from V and 0 bases from J, with 9 bases in between. Germline V gene sequence: CDR1 SEHNR, CDR2 FQNEAQ (reference sequence). The CDR3 covers 15 residues. The CDR3, as DNA: TGTGCCAGCAGCTTCGGCGGGACCTCTGGAAACACCATATATTTT. As protein: CASSFGGTSGNTIYF.

There are a few counts of this clonotype. The chain recombines TRBV27 with TRBJ1-2; TRBD1 is a possible D gene (6 bases). The CDR3 spans 15 residues. V shed 5 bases and J shed 2 bases, with 15 bases lying between them. In germline, CDR1 is MNHEY, CDR2 SMNVEV (reference sequence). CDR3 sequence reads: CASSPLGGSNYGYTF. CDR3 coding DNA: TGTGCCAGCAGTCCCTTAGGGGGATCGAACTATGGCTACACCTTC.

This clonotype was counted many times. The chain carries TRBV7-8 and TRBJ1-6, with a tentative D call TRBD1 (5 bases). The germline V gene has CDR1 SGHVS and CDR2 FQNEAQ. The ends were cut back, 1 base at V and 1 base at J, with 26 bases in the middle. The CDR3 totals 22 residues. The CDR3 spells CASSLVEAGGGSIESYNSPLHF. CDR3 DNA sequence: TGTGCCAGCAGCTTAGTCGAAGCGGGGGGGGGGAGTATCGAGTCCTATAATTCACCCCTCCACTTT.

The V gene is TRBV7-9, the J gene TRBJ1-6; D is uncertain. CDR1 is SEHNR and CDR2 is FQNEAQ in the germline V gene (reference sequence). The V gene lost 2 bases and the J gene lost 13 bases, with 15 bases spanning the gap. The CDR3 covers 14 residues. In nucleotides, the CDR3 is TGTGCCAGCAGCTTATCCGGTGTTGTGGTCCCCCTCCACTTT. It encodes CASSLSGVVVPLHF.

This clonotype was picked up many times. The V and J genes are TRBV11-2 and TRBJ2-1; 9 bases match TRBD1. In germline, CDR1 is SGHAT, CDR2 FQNNGV. The V segment lost 3 bases and the J segment 7 bases; nucleotides outside the gene matches: 4. CDR3 length equals 14 residues. The CDR3 region is CASSFGQGSNEQFF. The CDR3 nucleotides read TGTGCCAGCAGCTTCGGACAGGGGTCGAATGAGCAGTTCTTC.

This clonotype was picked up many times. V usage is TRBV7-8 and J usage is TRBJ2-7, with D perhaps TRBD2 (5 bases). Germline V gene data show CDR1 as SGHVS and CDR2 as FQNEAQ. V was cut by 0 bases and J by 3 bases, with 6 bases left in between. CDR3 size: 13 residues. The CDR3 loop is CASSLAGLYEQYF. The CDR3 region has the DNA TGTGCCAGCAGCTTAGCAGGACTCTACGAGCAGTACTTC.

The sample holds a few counts of this clonotype. The chain links TRBV5-1 to TRBJ1-1; a weak D match, TRBD1 (5 bases). This CDR3 is 14 amino acids long. V was clipped by 2 bases and J by 1 base, with 9 bases between them. CDR1 SGHRS and CDR2 YFSETQ come from the germline V gene. This chain's CDR3 is CASSFHGQNTEAFF. The DNA of the CDR3 is TGCGCCAGCAGCTTTCATGGACAGAACACTGAAGCTTTCTTT. Full variable domain (outside the CDR3, taken from reference TRBV5-1 and TRBJ1-1): KAGVTQTPRYLIKTRGQQVTLSCSPISGHRSVSWYQQTPGQGLQFLFEYFSETQRNKGNFPGRFSGRQFSNSRSEMNVSTLELGDSALYLCASSFHGQNTEAFFGQGTRLTVV.

This rearrangement joins TRBV7-2 to TRBJ2-7; perhaps D is TRBD1 or TRBD2 (6 bases each). V lost 1 base and J lost 2, with 12 bases in between. CDR1 is SGHTA, CDR2 FQGNSA, per germline. CDR3 length: 15 residues. DNA for the CDR3: TGTGCCAGCAGCTTAGTAGGGGGAGGAACCTACGAGCAGTACTTC. Protein: CASSLVGGGTYEQYF.

This clonotype was recorded a few times. The chain combines TRBV4-3 with TRBJ1-6, with D unclear. V lost 3 bases, J lost 10 bases, and 16 bases lay in between. The CDR3 runs to 15 residues. Germline CDR1 reads LGHNA; CDR2 reads YSLEER. Here the CDR3 DNA reads TGCGCCAGCAGCCAGGAAACAGTGGGGAGGTCACCCCTCCACTTT. This encodes CASSQETVGRSPLHF.

In its sample, this clonotype was seen a few times. V usage is TRBV4-1 and J usage is TRBJ2-7, with 10 bases identical to TRBD1. The CDR3 is 19 residues long. The V and J ends lost 5 bases and 5 bases, in that order; junction bases with no gene match: 21. CDR1 and CDR2 from the germline V gene are MGHRA and YSYEKL. CDR3 coding DNA: TGCGCCAGCAGCTATAGGCCCCCGCCGGACAGGGGGTTGGCTGACGAGCAGTACTTC. This codes for CASSYRPPPDRGLADEQYF.

This chain connects TRBV6-6 to TRBJ1-4; TRBD1 aligns across 8 bases. The germline CDR1 and CDR2 sequences are MNHNY and SVGAGI (reference sequence). The CDR3 totals 16 residues. After removal of 2 bases from V and 4 bases from J, the junction contained 6 bases not matched to a gene. CDR3 sequence reads: CASSYLTGEINEKLFF. The CDR3 bases are TGTGCCAGCAGTTACCTGACAGGGGAAATTAATGAAAAACTGTTTTTT.

CDR3 coding DNA: TGTGCCAGCAGCTCGGGACCTAGCCCCACAGATACGCAGTATTTT. It translates to CASSSGPSPTDTQYF. V gene TRBV7-2 combines with J gene TRBJ2-3; D tentatively reads TRBD1 or TRBD2 (5 bases each). With 4 bases removed from V and 2 bases from J, the gap between germline ends came to 13 bases. The CDR3 is 15 residues long. From germline, CDR1 is SGHTA and CDR2 FQGNSA.

This clonotype was recorded a few times. CDR3 in amino acids: CASSYSQTIAKNIQYF. The DNA of the CDR3 is TGTGCCAGCAGTTACTCCCAGACGATAGCCAAAAACATTCAGTACTTC. V and J are TRBV6-2 or TRBV6-3 and TRBJ2-4; D remains unclear. The CDR3 consists of 16 residues. V lost 0 bases and J lost 0, with 9 bases in between. Germline values: CDR1 MNHEY, CDR2 SVGEGT.

The chain links TRBV19 to TRBJ1-4; D call uncertain. Trimming shortened V by 4 bases and J by 5 bases, and 14 bases separated the two germline ends. Germline V gene sequence: CDR1 LNHDA, CDR2 SQIVND (reference sequence). The CDR3 extends over 15 amino acids. This CDR3 reads CASSTGPAKNEKLFF. In nucleotides, the CDR3 is TGTGCCAGTAGTACTGGACCGGCGAAGAATGAAAAACTGTTTTTT.

V usage is TRBV20-1 and J usage is TRBJ1-5; 8 bases map to TRBD1. Germline trimming cut 6 bases from V and 4 bases from J; bases unmatched to any gene: 8. The CDR3 runs to 14 residues. Germline V gene data show CDR1 as DFQATT and CDR2 as SNEGSKA (reference sequence). The CDR3 sequence is CSARTGIGNQPQHF. CDR3 nucleotide sequence: TGCAGTGCGCGGACAGGGATCGGTAATCAGCCCCAGCATTTT.

This clonotype was observed many times. The CDR3 DNA reads as TGCAGTGCTGGGATTAGCACAGATACGCAGTATTTT. It specifies CSAGISTDTQYF. This chain joins TRBV20-1 and TRBJ2-3; the D is unclear. Germline CDR1 is DFQATT and CDR2 is SNEGSKA (reference sequence). Trimming removed 5 bases from V and 0 bases from J, with 6 bases in between. The CDR3 totals 12 residues.

The rearrangement uses TRBV7-8 and TRBJ2-1; 7 bases match TRBD2. The germline V gene has CDR1 SGHVS and CDR2 FQNEAQ. J gave up 10 bases and V 2 bases, and 8 bases lay outside the gene matches. The CDR3 is 14 amino acids. CDR3 nucleotides: TGTGCCAGCAGCTTACGGCGGGGGATAGGAGAGCAGTTCTTC. Encoded protein: CASSLRRGIGEQFF.

This clonotype came up many times. The chain is built from TRBV12-3 or TRBV12-4 and TRBJ2-1; possibly TRBD1 or TRBD2 for D (5 bases each). The CDR3 length is 14 residues. The V end was cut by 6 bases, the J end by 2 bases, with 11 bases between. The CDR3 protein is CASSLVGPYNEQFF. The CDR3, as DNA: TGTGCCAGCAGCCTAGTGGGACCCTACAATGAGCAGTTCTTC.

V gene TRBV7-9 combines with J gene TRBJ1-5, with D tentatively TRBD1 (6 bases). V shed 5 bases and J shed 3 bases, with 17 bases lying between them. Germline V gene sequence: CDR1 SEHNR, CDR2 FQNEAQ (reference sequence). This CDR3 contains 16 residues. The CDR3 nucleotides are TGTGCCAGCAGCCCGGCAGACGACAGGTCCAATCAGCCCCAGCATTTT. It encodes CASSPADDRSNQPQHF.

The chain carries TRBV19 and TRBJ2-1; 11 nucleotides match TRBD2. Germline V CDR1 and CDR2: LNHDA, SQIVND (reference sequence). CDR3 length: 17 amino acids. V dropped 1 base and J dropped 1; count of bases not matched to a gene: 3. Written as DNA, the CDR3 is TGTGCCAGTAGTATAGTCCTAGCGGGGGGTTCCTACAATGAGCAGTTCTTC. Translated: CASSIVLAGGSYNEQFF. Complete variable domain (other parts from reference TRBV19 and TRBJ2-1): DGGITQSPKYLFRKEGQNVTLSCEQNLNHDAMYWYRQDPGQGLRLIYYSQIVNDFQKGDIAEGYSVSREKKESFPLTVTSAQKNPTAFYLCASSIVLAGGSYNEQFFGPGTRLTVL.

The chain is built from TRBV2 and TRBJ2-1; 7 bases agree with TRBD1. The CDR3 consists of 18 residues. The V gene end was trimmed by 6 bases and the J gene end by 4 bases; junction bases not matched to a gene: 18. Germline CDR1 is SNHLY and CDR2 is FYNNEI. The CDR3 here is CASSDGAGEDRRYNEQFF. CDR3 sequence (DNA): TGTGCCAGCAGCGACGGGGCAGGTGAGGACAGGAGGTACAATGAGCAGTTCTTC.